What follows is one T cell receptor beta chain and its context. Its antigen remains unknown. This entry comes from a study of T cell responses to AZD1222 COVID-19 vaccine. Findings and limits, study-wide: Repertoire samples came only from after the peak T cell response. Donors were mostly white British, more females; clonal diversity possibly underestimated.

Repertoires were generated with immunoSEQ multiplex PCR, while TCRdb's copy carries only in-frame clones and drops some. The table includes over 120,000 clones, just under 95% detected once. The TCR was taken from an adult in good health. The sample was peripheral blood, taken on day 0 of AZD1222 vaccination.

The DNA of the CDR3 is TGTGCCAGCAGTTCTAGCGGGAGGGGCAACAATGAGCAGTTCTTC. It codes for CASSSSGRGNNEQFF. V gene TRBV7-9 combines with J gene TRBJ2-1; 12 bases are shared with TRBD2. Germline assignment: CDR1 SEHNR and CDR2 FQNEAQ (reference sequence). The V and J ends lost 6 bases and 5 bases, in that order; junction bases with no gene match: 5. The CDR3 extends over 15 amino acids.